This T cell receptor (beta chain) was found in a study of CD8+ T cells in alopecia areata. TCR sequencing used cDNA made by reverse transcription of extracted RNA. Some clones are missing from TCRdb's copy, which holds only in-frame ones; the method was immunoSEQ multiplex PCR. The repertoire includes 150,000 to 200,000 clones, around 71% of them detected once, and 11% sits in the top ten. CD4+ and CD8+ T cells were sorted from PBMCs. The V gene's germline CDR1 is SGHRS and CDR2 YFSETQ. The CDR3 extends over 12 amino acids. Unmatched junction bases numbered 2, after V lost 4 bases and J lost 4 bases. About this clone itself: This specimen includes other DNA sequences encoding the same CDR3.

This clonotype was sampled from a human donor with alopecia areata. This specimen consisted of CD8+ T cells sorted from blood, obtained at week 0. The rearrangement links TRBV5-1 to TRBJ2-7; TRBD1 aligns across 7 bases. The CDR3 loop reads CASSLDRYEQYF. CDR3 DNA: TGCGCCAGCAGCCTGGACAGGTACGAGCAGTACTTC.